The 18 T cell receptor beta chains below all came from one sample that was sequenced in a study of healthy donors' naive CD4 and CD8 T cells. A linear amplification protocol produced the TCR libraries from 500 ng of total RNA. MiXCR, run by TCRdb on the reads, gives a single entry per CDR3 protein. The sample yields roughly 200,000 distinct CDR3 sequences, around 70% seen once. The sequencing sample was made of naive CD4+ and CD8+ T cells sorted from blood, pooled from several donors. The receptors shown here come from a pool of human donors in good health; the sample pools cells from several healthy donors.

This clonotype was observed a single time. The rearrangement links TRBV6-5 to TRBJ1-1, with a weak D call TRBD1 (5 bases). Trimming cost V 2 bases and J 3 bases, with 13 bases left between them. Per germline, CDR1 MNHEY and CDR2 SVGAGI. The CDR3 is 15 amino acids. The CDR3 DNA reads TGTGCCAGCAGTTACGTTCCCGGGGCGGACACTGAAGCTTTCTTT. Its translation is CASSYVPGADTEAFF.

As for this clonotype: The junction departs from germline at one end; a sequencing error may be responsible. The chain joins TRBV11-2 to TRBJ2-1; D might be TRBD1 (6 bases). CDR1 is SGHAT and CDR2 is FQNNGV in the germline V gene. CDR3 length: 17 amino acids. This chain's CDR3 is CASSLAKEQGYYDEQFF. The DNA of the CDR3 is TGTGCCAGCAGCTTAGCCAAAGAGCAGGGGTACTACGATGAGCAGTTCTTC.

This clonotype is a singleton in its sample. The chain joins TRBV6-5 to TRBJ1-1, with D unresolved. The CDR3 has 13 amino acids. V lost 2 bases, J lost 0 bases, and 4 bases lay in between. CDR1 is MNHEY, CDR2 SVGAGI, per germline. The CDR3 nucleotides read TGTGCCAGCAGTTACGCCATGAACACTGAAGCTTTCTTT. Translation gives CASSYAMNTEAFF.

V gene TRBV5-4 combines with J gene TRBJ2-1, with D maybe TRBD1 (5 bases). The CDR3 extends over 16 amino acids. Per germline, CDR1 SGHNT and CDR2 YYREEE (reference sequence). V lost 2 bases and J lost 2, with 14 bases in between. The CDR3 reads CASSFDGQGTYNEQFF. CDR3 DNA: TGTGCCAGCAGCTTCGACGGGCAGGGAACCTACAATGAGCAGTTCTTC.

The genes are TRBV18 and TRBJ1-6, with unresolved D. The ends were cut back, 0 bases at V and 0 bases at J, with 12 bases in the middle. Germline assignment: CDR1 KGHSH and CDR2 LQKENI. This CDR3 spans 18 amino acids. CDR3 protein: CASSPPKTGSSYNSPLHF. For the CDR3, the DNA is TGTGCCAGCTCACCACCGAAAACCGGTAGCTCCTATAATTCACCCCTCCACTTT.

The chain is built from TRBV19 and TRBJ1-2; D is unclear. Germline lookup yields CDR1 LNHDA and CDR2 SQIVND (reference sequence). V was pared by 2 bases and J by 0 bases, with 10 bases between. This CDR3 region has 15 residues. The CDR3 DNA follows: TGTGCCAGTAGTATACTAGGATCTGCTAACTATGGCTACACCTTC. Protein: CASSILGSANYGYTF.

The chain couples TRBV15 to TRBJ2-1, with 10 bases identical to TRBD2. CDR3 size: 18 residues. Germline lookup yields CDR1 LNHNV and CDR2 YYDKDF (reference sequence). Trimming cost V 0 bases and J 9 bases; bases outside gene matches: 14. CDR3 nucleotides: TGTGCCACCAGCAGAGATCATCCGGCTAGCGGGAGTTCGGGTGAGCAGTTCTTC. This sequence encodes CATSRDHPASGSSGEQFF.

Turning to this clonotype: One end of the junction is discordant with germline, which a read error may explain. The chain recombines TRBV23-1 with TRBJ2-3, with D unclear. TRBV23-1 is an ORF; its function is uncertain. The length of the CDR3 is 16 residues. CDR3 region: CASSQRTNVCTDTRYF. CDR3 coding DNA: TGCGCCAGCAGTCAAAGGACCAATGTTTGCACAGATACGCGGTATTTT.

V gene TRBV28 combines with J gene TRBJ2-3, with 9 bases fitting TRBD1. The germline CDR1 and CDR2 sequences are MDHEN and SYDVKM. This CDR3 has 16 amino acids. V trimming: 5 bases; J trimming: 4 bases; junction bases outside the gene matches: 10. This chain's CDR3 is CASSPRDRVLSDTQYF. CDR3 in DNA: TGTGCCAGCAGTCCCCGGGACAGGGTTCTGTCAGATACGCAGTATTTT.

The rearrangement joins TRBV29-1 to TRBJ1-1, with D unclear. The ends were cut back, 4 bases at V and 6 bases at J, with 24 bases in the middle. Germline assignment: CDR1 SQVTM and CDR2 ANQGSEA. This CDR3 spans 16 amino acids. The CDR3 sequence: CSVVSSSRNLGPEAFF. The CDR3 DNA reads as TGCAGCGTTGTCTCTTCATCGAGAAACCTTGGGCCTGAAGCTTTCTTT.

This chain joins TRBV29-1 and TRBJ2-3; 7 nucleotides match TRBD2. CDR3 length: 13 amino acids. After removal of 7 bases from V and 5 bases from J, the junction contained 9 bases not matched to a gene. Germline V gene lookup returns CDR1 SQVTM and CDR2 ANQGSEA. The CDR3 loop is CSAVTSAKDTQYF. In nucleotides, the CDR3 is TGCAGCGCCGTCACTAGCGCGAAAGATACGCAGTATTTT.

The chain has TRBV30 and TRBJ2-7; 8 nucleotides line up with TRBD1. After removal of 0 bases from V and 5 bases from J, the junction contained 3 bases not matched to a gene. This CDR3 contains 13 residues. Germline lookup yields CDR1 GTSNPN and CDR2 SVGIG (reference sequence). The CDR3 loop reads CAWSVQTGDEQYF. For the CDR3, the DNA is TGTGCCTGGAGTGTACAGACAGGGGACGAGCAGTACTTC.

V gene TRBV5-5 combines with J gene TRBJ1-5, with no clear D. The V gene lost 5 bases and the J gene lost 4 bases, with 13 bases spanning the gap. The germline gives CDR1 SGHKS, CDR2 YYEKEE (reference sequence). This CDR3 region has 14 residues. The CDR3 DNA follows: TGTGCCAGCAGTCCGACCGGGCAGAATCAGCCCCAGCATTTT. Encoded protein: CASSPTGQNQPQHF.

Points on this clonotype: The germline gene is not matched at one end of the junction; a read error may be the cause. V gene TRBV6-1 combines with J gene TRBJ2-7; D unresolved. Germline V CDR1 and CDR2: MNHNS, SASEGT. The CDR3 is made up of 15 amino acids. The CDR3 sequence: CASREGGMLRYEQYF. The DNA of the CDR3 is TGTGCCAGCCGTGAAGGTGGGATGCTCCGCTACGAGCAGTACTTC.

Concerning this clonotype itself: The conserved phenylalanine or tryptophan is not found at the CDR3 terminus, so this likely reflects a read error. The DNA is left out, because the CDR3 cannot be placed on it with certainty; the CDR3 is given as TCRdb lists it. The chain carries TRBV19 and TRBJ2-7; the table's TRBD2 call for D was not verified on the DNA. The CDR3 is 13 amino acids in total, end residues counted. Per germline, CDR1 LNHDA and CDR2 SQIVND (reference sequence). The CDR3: CASSMRRLAARII.

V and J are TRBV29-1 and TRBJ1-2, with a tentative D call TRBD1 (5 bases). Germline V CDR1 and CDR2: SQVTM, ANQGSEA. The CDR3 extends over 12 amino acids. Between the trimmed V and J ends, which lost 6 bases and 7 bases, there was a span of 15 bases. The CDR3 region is CSVDPGRSGYTF. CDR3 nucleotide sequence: TGCAGCGTAGACCCGGGACGCTCTGGCTACACCTTC.

Written as DNA, the CDR3 is TGTGCCAGCAGTTTAATGGGACAGGGAGCGCAAACTGAAGCTTTCTTT. Protein sequence: CASSLMGQGAQTEAFF. The chain couples TRBV12-3 or TRBV12-4 to TRBJ1-1; 9 nucleotides line up with TRBD1. The CDR3 covers 16 residues. V trimming: 2 bases; J trimming: 5 bases; junction bases outside the gene matches: 9.

The CDR3 region has the DNA TGCGCCAGCACTAGCGGGGAGACCCAGTACTTC. Translation: CASTSGETQYF. This chain joins TRBV5-1 and TRBJ2-5; 8 positions agree with TRBD2. The germline gives CDR1 SGHRS, CDR2 YFSETQ. Unmatched junction bases numbered 0, after V lost 6 bases and J lost 5 bases. CDR3 size: 11 residues.